This TCR beta chain came from a study of cytomegalovirus exposure and HLA in healthy donors. Findings of the study overall: A highly shared variant cluster was judged a likely technical artifact. Later analysis identified several of the most significant clusters that appeared linked to common viral pathogens.

PCR involved 60 Vbeta and 13 Jbeta primers. The data were produced by immunoSEQ multiplex PCR, yet TCRdb's version contains in-frame clones alone and is incomplete. This table has some 160,000 clones, around 80% appearing once. As regards this clone: Antigen specificity is unknown.

Germline values: CDR1 MNHEY, CDR2 SVGAGI. Trimming took off 4 bases at V and 2 bases at J, with 12 bases between the two ends. This CDR3 spans 15 amino acids. The receptor's source is a male donor in good health and CMV-seronegative. Sequencing input: PBMCs. This chain connects TRBV6-5 to TRBJ1-3, with D possibly TRBD1 on 5 matching bases. CDR3 sequence reads: CASSSSRVTGNTIYF. The CDR3 nucleotides are TGTGCCAGCAGTTCGTCCAGGGTTACTGGAAACACCATATATTTT.